The clone carrying this TCR beta chain was counted a few times. TCRdb reprocessed the RT-PCR reads via MiXCR and lists one record per CDR3 protein. Here the sample spans about 540,000 distinct CDR3 sequences, under 30% being singletons. The germline V gene encodes CDR1 LGHNT and CDR2 FRNRAP. The CDR3 contains 14 residues. Trimming took 9 bases from V and 3 from J, leaving 16 bases between them. The source of the sample is a study of response to subunit inactivated influenza vaccine. These data were also filed under a second study, of T cells expressing NK-cell markers. That source reports: cDNA encoding TCR beta was synthesized via 5'RACE template switching incorporating UMIs. TCR beta repertoires came from sorted CD3+CD56+NKG2C+, CD3+CD56+NKG2C- and CD3+CD56-NKG2C+ T cells. Serological testing identified seven of the eight sequenced donors as HCMV-seropositive and one as seronegative. Clones of NKG2C+ T cells that had expanded were of unclear HCMV specificity.

This specimen was CD4+ T cells sorted from PBMCs, taken 11 to 12 days after vaccination. The source of this sequence is a man aged 45 to 65 who received an inactivated influenza vaccine. The chain recombines TRBV12-5 with TRBJ2-3; the D is unclear. The CDR3 DNA is TGTGCTAGCTCACCGGCAGTTATAACAGATACGCAGTATTTT. This encodes CASSPAVITDTQYF.